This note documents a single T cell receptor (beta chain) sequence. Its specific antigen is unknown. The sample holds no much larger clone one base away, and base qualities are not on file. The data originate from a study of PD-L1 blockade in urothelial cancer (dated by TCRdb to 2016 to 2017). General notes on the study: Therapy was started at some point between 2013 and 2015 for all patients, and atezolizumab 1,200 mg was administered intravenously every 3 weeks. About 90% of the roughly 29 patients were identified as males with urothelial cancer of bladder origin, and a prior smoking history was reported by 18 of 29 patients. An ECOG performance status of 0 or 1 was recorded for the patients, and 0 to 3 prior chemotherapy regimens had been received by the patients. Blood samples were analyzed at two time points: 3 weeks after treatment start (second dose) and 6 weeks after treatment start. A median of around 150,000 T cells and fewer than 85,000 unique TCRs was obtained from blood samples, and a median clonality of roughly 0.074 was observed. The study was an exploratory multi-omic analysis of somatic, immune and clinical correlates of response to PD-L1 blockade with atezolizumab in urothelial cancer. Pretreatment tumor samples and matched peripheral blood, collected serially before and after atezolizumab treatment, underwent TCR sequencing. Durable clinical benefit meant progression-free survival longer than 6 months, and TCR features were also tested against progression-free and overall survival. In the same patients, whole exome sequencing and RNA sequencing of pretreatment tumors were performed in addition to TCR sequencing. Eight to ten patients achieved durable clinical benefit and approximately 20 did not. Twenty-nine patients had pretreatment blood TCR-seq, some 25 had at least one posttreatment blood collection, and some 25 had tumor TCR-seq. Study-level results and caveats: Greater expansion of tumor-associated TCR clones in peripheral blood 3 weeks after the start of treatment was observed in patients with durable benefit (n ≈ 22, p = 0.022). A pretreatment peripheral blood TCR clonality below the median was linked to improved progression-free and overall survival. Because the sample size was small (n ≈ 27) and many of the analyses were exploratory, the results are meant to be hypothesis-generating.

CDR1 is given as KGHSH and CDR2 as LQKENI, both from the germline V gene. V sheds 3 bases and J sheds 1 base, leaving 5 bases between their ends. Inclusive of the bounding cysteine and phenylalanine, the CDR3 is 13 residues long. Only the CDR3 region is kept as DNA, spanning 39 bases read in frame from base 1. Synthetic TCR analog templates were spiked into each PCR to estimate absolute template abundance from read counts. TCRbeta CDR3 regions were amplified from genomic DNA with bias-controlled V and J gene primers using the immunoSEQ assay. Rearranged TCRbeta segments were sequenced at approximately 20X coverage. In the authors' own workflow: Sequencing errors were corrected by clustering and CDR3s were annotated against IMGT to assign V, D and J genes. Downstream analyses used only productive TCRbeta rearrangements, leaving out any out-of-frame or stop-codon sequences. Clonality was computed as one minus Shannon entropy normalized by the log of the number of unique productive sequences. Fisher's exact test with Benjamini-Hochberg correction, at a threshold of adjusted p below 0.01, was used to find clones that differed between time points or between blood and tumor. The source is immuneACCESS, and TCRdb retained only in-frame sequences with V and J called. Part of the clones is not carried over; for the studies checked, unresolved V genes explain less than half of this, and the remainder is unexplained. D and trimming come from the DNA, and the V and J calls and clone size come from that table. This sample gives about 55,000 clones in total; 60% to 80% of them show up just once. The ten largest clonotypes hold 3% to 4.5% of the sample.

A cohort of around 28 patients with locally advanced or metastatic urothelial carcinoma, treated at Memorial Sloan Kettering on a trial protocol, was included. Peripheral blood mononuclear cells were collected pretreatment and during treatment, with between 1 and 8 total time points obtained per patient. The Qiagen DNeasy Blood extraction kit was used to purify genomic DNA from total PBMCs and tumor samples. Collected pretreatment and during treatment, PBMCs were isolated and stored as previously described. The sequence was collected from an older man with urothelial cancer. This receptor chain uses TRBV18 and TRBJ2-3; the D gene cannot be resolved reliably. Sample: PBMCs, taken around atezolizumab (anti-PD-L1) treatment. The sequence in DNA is TGTGCCAGCTCACCGGCCGGCACAGATACGCAGTATTTT. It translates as CASSPAGTDTQYF. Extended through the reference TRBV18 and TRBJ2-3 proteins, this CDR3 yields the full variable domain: NAGVMQNPRHLVRRRGQEARLRCSPMKGHSHVYWYRQLPEEGLKFMVYLQKENIIDESGMPKERFSAEFPKEGPSILRIQQVVRGDSAAYFCASSPAGTDTQYFGPGTRLTVL.